This T cell receptor beta chain was identified during a study of post-analysis software for immune sequencing data. Study-level points and caveats: Controls had significantly higher normalized Chao1 diversity than multiple sclerosis patients. Controls had lower frequencies than patients of five or six TRBV segments, which included TRBV5-6, TRBV5-1 and TRBV20-1.

TCR beta cDNA libraries had unique molecular identifiers. TCRdb reanalysed the PCR reads using MiXCR and keeps one entry per CDR3 protein. This sample has fewer than 850,000 distinct CDR3 sequences, with around 46% found just once. Trimming took off 8 bases at V and 9 bases at J, with 8 bases between the two ends. Germline V gene data show CDR1 as SEHNR and CDR2 as FQNEAQ (reference sequence). This CDR3 has 10 amino acids. This clonotype was seen once. The antigen is not known. The chain employs TRBV7-9 and TRBJ2-1, with D hard to call. The clonotype was recovered from a girl aged 5-17 years with multiple sclerosis. The sample comprised blood. The CDR3 DNA sequence: TGTGCCAGCCAGAAGGGTGAGCAGTTCTTC. Its protein is CASQKGEQFF.